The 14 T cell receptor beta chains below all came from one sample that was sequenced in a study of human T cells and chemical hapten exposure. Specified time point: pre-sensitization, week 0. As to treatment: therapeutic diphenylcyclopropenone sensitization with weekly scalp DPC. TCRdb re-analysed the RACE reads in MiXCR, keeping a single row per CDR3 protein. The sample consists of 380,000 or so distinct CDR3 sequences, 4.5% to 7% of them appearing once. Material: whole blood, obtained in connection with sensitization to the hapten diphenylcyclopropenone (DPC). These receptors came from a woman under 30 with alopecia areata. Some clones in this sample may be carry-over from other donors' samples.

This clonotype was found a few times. DNA for the CDR3: TGCAGCGTAGTACAGGACAATCAGCCCCAGCATTTT. This encodes CSVVQDNQPQHF. The rearrangement uses TRBV29-1 and TRBJ1-5; tentatively, D is TRBD1 (5 bases). The V and J ends lost 6 bases and 3 bases respectively, with 9 bases between them. The germline gives CDR1 SQVTM, CDR2 ANQGSEA. The CDR3 runs to 12 residues.

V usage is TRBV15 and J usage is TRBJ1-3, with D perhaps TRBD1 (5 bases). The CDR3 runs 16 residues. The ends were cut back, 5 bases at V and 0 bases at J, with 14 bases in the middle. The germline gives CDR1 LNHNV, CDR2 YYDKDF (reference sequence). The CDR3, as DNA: TGTGCCACCAGCGGCGGGGCAATTCACTCTGGAAACACCATATATTTT. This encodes CATSGGAIHSGNTIYF.

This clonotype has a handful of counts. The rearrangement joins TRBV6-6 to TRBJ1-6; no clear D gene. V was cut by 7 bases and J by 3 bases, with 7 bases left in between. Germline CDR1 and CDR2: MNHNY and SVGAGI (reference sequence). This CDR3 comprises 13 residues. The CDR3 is CASTQNYNSPLHF. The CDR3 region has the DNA TGTGCCAGCACACAGAACTATAATTCACCCCTCCACTTT.

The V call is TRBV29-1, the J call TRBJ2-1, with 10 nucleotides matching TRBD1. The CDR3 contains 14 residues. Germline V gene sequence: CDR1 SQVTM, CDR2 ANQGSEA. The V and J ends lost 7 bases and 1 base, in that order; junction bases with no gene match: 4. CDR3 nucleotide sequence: TGCAGCGCCCGGGACAGGGGTTCCTACAATGAGCAGTTCTTC. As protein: CSARDRGSYNEQFF.

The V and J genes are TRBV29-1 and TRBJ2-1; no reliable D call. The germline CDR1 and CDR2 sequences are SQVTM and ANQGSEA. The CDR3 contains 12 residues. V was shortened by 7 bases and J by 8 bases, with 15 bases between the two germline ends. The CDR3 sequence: CSAAYVGDEQFF. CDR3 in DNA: TGCAGCGCGGCCTATGTTGGCGATGAGCAGTTCTTC.

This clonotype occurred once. The DNA for the CDR3 is TGTGCCAGCAGACCCGGACAGGGAAAGGCCCAGCATTTT. It yields the protein CASRPGQGKAQHF. This chain connects TRBV6-2 or TRBV6-3 to TRBJ1-5, with 8 bases aligning to TRBD1. Germline CDR1 MNHEY, CDR2 SVGEGT. This CDR3 is built from 13 residues. Trimming at V came to 6 bases and at J to 11 bases, leaving 9 bases not matched to a gene.

The CDR3 region has the DNA TGTGCCAGCAGTTTATTTCGTGGTGGCGGGGCCCTAGCCAAAAACATTCAGTACTTC. Its translation: CASSLFRGGGALAKNIQYF. V is TRBV12-3 or TRBV12-4 and J is TRBJ2-4, with D tentatively TRBD2 (6 bases). This CDR3 contains 19 residues. Trimming removed 2 bases at V and 0 bases at J, with 20 bases between.

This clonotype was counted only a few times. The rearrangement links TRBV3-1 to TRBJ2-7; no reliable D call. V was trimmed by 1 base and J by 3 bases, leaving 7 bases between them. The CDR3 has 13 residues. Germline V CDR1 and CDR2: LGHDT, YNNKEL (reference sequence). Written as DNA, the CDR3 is TGTGCCAGCAGCCAAGGGACGGGCTACGAGCAGTACTTC. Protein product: CASSQGTGYEQYF.

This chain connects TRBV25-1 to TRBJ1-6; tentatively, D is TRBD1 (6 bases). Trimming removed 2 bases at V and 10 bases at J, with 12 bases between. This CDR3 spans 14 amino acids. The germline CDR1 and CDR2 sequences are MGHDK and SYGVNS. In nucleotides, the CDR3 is TGTGCCAGCAGTGAACACAGGGTAGAGTCACCCCTCCACTTT. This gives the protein CASSEHRVESPLHF.

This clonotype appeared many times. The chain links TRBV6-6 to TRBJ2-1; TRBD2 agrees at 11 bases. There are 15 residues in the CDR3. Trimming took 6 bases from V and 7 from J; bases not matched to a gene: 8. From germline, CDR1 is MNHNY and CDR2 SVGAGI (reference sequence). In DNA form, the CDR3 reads TGTGCCAGCAGCCCCGGGACTAGCGGCGGGAATGAGCAGTTCTTC. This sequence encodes CASSPGTSGGNEQFF.

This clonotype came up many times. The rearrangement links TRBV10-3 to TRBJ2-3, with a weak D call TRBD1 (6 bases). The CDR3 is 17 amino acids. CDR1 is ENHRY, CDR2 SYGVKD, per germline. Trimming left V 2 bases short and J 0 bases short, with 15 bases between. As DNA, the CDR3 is TGTGCCATCAGTGAGGCCTCGGACAGCTCTAGCACAGATACGCAGTATTTT. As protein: CAISEASDSSSTDTQYF.

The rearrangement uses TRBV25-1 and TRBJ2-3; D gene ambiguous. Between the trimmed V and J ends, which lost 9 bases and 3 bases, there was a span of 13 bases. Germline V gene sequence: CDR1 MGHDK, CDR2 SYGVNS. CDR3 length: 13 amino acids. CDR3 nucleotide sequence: TGTGCCAGTTGTAAGGCGATGACAGATACGCAGTATTTT. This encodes CASCKAMTDTQYF.

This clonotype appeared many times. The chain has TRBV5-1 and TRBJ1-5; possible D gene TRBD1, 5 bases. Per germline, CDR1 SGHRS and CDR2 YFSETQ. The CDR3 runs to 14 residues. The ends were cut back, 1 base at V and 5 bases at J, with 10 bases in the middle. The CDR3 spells CASSLFTGDQPQHF. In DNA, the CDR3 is TGCGCCAGCAGCTTGTTTACAGGAGATCAGCCCCAGCATTTT.

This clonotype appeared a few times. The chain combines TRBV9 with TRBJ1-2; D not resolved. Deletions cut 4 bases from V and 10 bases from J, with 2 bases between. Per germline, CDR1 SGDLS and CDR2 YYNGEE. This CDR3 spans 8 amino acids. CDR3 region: CASSSYTF. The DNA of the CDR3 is TGTGCCAGCAGCTCCTACACCTTC.